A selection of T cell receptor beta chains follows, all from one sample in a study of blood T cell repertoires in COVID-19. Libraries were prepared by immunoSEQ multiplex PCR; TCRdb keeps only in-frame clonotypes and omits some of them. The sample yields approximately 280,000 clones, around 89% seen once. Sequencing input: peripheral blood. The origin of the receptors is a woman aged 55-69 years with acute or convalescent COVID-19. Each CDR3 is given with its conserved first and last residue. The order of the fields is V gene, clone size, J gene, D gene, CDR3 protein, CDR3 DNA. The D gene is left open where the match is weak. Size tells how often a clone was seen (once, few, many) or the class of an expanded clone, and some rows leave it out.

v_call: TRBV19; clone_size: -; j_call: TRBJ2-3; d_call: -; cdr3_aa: CASGSGGTDTQYF; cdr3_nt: TGTGCCAGTGGCTCGGGGGGCACAGATACGCAGTATTTT
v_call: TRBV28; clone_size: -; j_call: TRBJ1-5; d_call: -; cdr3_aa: CASSLYAGTFSNQPQHF; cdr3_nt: TGTGCCAGCAGTTTATACGCGGGGACCTTTAGCAATCAGCCCCAGCATTTT
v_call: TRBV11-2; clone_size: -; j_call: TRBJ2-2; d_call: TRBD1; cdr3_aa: CASSSNPGQGGTGELFF; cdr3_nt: TGTGCCAGCAGCTCCAACCCGGGACAGGGAGGCACCGGGGAGCTGTTTTTT
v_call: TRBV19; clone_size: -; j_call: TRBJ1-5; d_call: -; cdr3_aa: CASSSRQGNQPQHF; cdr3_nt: TGTGCCAGTAGTTCACGACAGGGCAATCAGCCCCAGCATTTT
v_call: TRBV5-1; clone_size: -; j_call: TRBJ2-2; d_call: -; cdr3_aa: CASTPRGTDANTGELFF; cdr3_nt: TGCGCCAGCACCCCCCGGGGGACGGACGCGAACACCGGGGAGCTGTTTTTT
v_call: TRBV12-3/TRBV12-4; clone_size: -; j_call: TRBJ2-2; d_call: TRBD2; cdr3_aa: CASRGLTGELFF; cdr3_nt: TGTGCCAGCAGGGGACTAACCGGGGAGCTGTTTTTT
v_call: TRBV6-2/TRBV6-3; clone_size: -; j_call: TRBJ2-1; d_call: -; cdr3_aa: CASSSTSYNEQFF; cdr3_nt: TGTGCCAGCAGCTCCACTAGTTACAATGAGCAGTTCTTC
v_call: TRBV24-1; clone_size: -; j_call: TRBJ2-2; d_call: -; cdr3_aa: CATMGQNTGELFF; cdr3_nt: TGTGCCACCATGGGACAGAACACCGGGGAGCTGTTTTTT
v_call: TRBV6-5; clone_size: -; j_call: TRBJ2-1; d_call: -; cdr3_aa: CASSLEAYNEQFF; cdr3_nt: TGTGCCAGCAGTCTCGAGGCCTACAATGAGCAGTTCTTC
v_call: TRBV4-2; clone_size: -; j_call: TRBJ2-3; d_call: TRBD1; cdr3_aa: CASSQETGSSTDTQYF; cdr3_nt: TGTGCCAGCAGCCAGGAGACAGGGAGCAGCACAGATACGCAGTATTTT
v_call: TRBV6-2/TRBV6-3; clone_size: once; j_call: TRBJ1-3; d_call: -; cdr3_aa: CASSRGTSIYF; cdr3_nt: TGTGCCAGCAGCCGGGGGACATCCATATATTTT
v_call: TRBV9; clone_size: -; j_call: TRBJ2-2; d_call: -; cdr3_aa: CASSVTSTAGELFF; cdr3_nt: TGTGCCAGCAGCGTGACTAGTACGGCCGGGGAGCTGTTTTTT
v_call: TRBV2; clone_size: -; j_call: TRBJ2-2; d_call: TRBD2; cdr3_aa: CASRGNAGGTGELFF; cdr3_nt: TGTGCCAGCAGGGGTAACGCGGGGGGAACCGGGGAGCTGTTTTTT
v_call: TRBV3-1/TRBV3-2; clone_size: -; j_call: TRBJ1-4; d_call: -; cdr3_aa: CASSQAGWGEKLFF; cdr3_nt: TGTGCCAGCAGCCAAGCAGGGTGGGGAGAAAAACTGTTTTTT
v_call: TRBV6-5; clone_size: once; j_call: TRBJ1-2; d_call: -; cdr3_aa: CASSPFPMTDGYTF; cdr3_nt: TGTGCCAGCAGCCCATTCCCCATGACAGATGGCTACACCTTC
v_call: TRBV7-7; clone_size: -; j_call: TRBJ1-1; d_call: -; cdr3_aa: CASSLGLDTEAFF; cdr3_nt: TGTGCCAGCAGCTTAGGTCTCGACACTGAAGCTTTCTTT
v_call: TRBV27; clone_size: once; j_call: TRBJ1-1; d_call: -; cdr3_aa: CASSSYPGNTEAFF; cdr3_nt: TGTGCCAGCAGTTCGTACCCCGGGAACACTGAAGCTTTCTTT
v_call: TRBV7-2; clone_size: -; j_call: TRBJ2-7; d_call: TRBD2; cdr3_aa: CASSTTSGEHYEQYF; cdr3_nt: TGTGCCAGCAGCACGACTAGCGGGGAACACTACGAGCAGTACTTC